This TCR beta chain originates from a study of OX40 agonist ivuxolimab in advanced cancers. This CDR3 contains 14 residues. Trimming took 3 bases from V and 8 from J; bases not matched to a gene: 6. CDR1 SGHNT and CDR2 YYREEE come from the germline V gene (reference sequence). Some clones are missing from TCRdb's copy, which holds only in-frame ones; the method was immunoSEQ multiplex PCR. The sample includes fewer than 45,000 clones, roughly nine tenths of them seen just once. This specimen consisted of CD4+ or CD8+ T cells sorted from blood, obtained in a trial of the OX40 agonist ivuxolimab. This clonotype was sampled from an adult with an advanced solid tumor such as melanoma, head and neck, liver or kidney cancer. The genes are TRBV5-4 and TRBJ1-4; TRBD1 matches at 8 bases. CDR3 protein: CASSSTGAPEKLFF. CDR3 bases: TGTGCCAGCAGCTCGACAGGGGCTCCGGAAAAACTGTTTTTT.